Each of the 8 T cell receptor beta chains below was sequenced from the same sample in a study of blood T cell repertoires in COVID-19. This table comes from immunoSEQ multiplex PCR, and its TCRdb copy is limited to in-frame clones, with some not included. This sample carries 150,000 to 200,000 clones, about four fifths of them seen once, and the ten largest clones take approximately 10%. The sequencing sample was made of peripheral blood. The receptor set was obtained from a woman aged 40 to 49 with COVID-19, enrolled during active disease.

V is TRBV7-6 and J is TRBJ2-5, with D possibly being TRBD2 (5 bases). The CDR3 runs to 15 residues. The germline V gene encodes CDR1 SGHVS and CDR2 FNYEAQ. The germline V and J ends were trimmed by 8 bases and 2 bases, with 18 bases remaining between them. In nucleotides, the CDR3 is TGTGCCAGCCAGATTCTGGCAGGAGGACAAGAGACCCAGTACTTC. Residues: CASQILAGGQETQYF. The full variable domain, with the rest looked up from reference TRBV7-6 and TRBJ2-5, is GAGVSQSPRYKVTKRGQDVALRCDPISGHVSLYWYRQALGQGPEFLTYFNYEAQQDKSGLPNDRFSAERPEGSISTLTIQRTEQRDSAMYRCASQILAGGQETQYFGPGTRLLVL.

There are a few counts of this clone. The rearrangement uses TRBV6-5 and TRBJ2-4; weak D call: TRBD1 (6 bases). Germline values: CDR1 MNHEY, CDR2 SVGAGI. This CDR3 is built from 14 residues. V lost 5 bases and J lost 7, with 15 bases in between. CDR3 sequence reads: CASSLRTAWNIQYF. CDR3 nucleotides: TGTGCCAGCAGTCTCAGGACAGCTTGGAACATTCAGTACTTC.

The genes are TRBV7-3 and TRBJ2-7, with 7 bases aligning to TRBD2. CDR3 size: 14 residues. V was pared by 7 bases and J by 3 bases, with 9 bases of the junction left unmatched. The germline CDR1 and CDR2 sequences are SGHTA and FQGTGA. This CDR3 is CASTPTRGDYEQYV. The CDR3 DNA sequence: TGTGCCAGCACGCCAACCCGGGGGGACTACGAGCAGTACGTC.

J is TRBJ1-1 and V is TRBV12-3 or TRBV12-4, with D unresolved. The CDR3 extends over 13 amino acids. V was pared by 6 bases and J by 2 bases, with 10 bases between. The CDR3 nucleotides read TGTGCCAGCAGCCTAACCCCTAACACTGAAGCTTTCTTT. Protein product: CASSLTPNTEAFF.

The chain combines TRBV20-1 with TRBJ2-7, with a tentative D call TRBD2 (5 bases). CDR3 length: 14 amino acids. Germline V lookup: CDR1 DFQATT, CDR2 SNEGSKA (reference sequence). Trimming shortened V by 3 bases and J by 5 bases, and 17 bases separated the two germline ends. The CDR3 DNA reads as TGCAGTGCTAGTGTCCCCCGGGGATGGAACGAGCAGTACTTC. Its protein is CSASVPRGWNEQYF.

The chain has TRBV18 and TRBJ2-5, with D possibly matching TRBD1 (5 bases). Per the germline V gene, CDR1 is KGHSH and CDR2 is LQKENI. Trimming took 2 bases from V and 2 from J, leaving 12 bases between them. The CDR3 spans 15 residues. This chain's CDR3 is CASSPWGPLQETQYF. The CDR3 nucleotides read TGTGCCAGCTCACCATGGGGCCCACTTCAAGAGACCCAGTACTTC. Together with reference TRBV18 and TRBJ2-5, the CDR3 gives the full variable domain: NAGVMQNPRHLVRRRGQEARLRCSPMKGHSHVYWYRQLPEEGLKFMVYLQKENIIDESGMPKERFSAEFPKEGPSILRIQQVVRGDSAAYFCASSPWGPLQETQYFGPGTRLLVL.

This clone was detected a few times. The CDR3 sequence: CASRSWGGQETQYF. The CDR3, as DNA: TGTGCCTCTCGATCGTGGGGGGGCCAAGAGACCCAGTACTTC. This chain links TRBV19 with TRBJ2-5, with TRBD2 identical over 7 bases. V lost 11 bases and J lost 1; bases outside the gene matches: 10. CDR1 is LNHDA, CDR2 SQIVND, per germline (reference sequence). This CDR3 is 14 amino acids long.

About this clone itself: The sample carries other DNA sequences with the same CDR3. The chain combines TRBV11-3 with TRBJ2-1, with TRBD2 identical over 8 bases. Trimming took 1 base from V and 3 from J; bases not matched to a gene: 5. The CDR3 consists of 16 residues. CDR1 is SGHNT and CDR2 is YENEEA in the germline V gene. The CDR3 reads CASSLGLAGSYNEQFF. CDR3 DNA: TGTGCCAGCAGCTTAGGTCTAGCGGGTAGCTACAATGAGCAGTTCTTC.